A single TCR beta chain is shown here with its context. Its antigen is unknown. Regarding treatment: 19 received Ad26.COV2.S at low or high dose, single or two shots; 5 received placebo; per-sample allocation not given. Sampling took place 63 days after the first vaccine or placebo injection. Ad26 vector vaccine expressed Wuhan-strain SARS-CoV-2 spike. The data stem from a study of Ad26.COV2.S vaccination and SARS-CoV-2 variants. In the study overall: Each vaccinee took Ad26.COV2.S intramuscularly, once or twice 56 days apart.

Here immunoSEQ multiplex PCR was the method, and the copy in TCRdb shows in-frame clones only, minus some. The data show a few hundred thousand clones, 70% to 90% seen once. General study findings and limits: Total T cell responses, in the TCR breadth and depth analyses, may have been underestimated.

V lost 5 bases, J lost 5 bases, and 12 bases lay in between. The CDR3 runs to 13 residues. J is TRBJ2-5 and V is TRBV12-3 or TRBV12-4, with no clear D. The source is a person between 18 and 65 years old who received the Ad26.COV2.S COVID-19 vaccine or a placebo. This specimen consisted of peripheral blood, obtained in a trial of Ad26.COV2.S vaccine versus placebo. The CDR3 nucleotides are TGTGCCAGCAGTACGCCTCGGTGGGAGACCCAGTACTTC. Protein sequence: CASSTPRWETQYF.